Listed below are T cell receptor beta chains from one sample, sequenced in a study of T cells in Graves' hyperthyroidism and ophthalmopathy. Using its own MiXCR run on the multiplex PCR reads, TCRdb lists one record per CDR3 protein. Of about 580,000 distinct CDR3 sequences listed, approximately 15% are singletons. Source material: blood. The receptors shown here come from a woman aged 30 to 39 with Graves' hyperthyroidism that later progressed to Graves' ophthalmopathy. Each CDR3 is given with its conserved first and last residue. Each record gives: CDR3 protein, D gene, V gene. A D gene is named only where the DNA matches it firmly.

CASSFRTSGNTGELFF,TRBD2,TRBV13
CASSYSQASGFDEQYF,TRBD2,TRBV6-6
CASSVAGDREQYF,TRBD1,TRBV9
CASSSNIGANVLTF,-,TRBV19
CASSPFEGSYNEQFF,-,TRBV18
CASSSTTSGNPEQYF,TRBD2,TRBV12-3/TRBV12-4
CASSVGRLAGVEQFF,TRBD2,TRBV9
CASGLVDTDTQYF,TRBD2,TRBV7-8
CASSFESTGFGTEAFF,TRBD1,TRBV3-1
CASSLDPIGGNTIYF,-,TRBV7-2
CASSERWARVADTQYF,-,TRBV6-1
CASSLTYRGPGDSSYEQYF,TRBD1,TRBV7-2
CASSDRSRGTGELFF,-,TRBV6-1
CASSGTGEDTEAFF,TRBD1,TRBV19